This is a list of T cell receptor beta chains from one sample in a study of response to subunit inactivated influenza vaccine. TCRdb reanalysed the RT-PCR reads using MiXCR and keeps one entry per CDR3 protein. The sample has a few hundred thousand distinct CDR3 sequences, 21% seen once. The input for sequencing was PBMCs from blood, taken approximately 20 months after vaccination. The receptors here all came from a man between 50 and 75 years old who received an inactivated influenza vaccine. The CDR3 runs from the conserved cysteine through the conserved F or W. Fields, in order: V gene, CDR3 length, J gene, clone size, D gene, CDR3 DNA, CDR3 protein. A D gene is named only where the DNA matches it firmly. Clone size is stated in some rows and not others, as once, few, many or a class when expanded.

TRBV4-1	16	TRBJ2-3	-	-	TGCGCCAGCAGCCACGCGAGGGCAGGGGTTGCAGATACGCAGTATTTT	CASSHARAGVADTQYF
TRBV14	15	TRBJ2-7	few	-	TGTGCCAGCAGCCAAGAGTGGCGACCGTCCTACGAGCAGTACTTC	CASSQEWRPSYEQYF
TRBV6-1	13	TRBJ1-2	few	-	TGTGCCAGCACAGCAGGGGAGGCCTATGGCTACACCTTC	CASTAGEAYGYTF
TRBV5-4	15	TRBJ2-5	-	TRBD2	TGTGCCAGCAGCTCTAGAAAGCGGGAATCGGAGACCCAGTACTTC	CASSSRKRESETQYF
TRBV6-5	11	TRBJ2-7	-	-	TGTGCCAGCAGGGGCCCCTACGAGCAGTACTTC	CASRGPYEQYF
TRBV20-1	14	TRBJ2-3	-	-	TGCAGTGCTAGCCGAGGACAGCTCACAGATACGCAGTATTTT	CSASRGQLTDTQYF
TRBV10-3	15	TRBJ1-2	many	TRBD1	TGTGCCATCAGCGCCGGGAGACAGGGGGACGTCGGCTACACCTTC	CAISAGRQGDVGYTF
TRBV20-1	11	TRBJ2-2	few	-	TGCAGTGCTAGGGGGGCCGGGGAGCTGTTTTTT	CSARGAGELFF
TRBV30	13	TRBJ1-1	-	-	TGTGCCTGGTCGACAGCAATGAACACTGAAGCTTTCTTT	CAWSTAMNTEAFF
TRBV12-3/TRBV12-4	15	TRBJ1-3	-	-	TGTGCCAGCAGTTTCGGACGGATCTCTGGAAACACCATATATTTT	CASSFGRISGNTIYF
TRBV10-3	15	TRBJ2-3	few	-	TGTGCCATCAGTGTGTTGCGGTCCCTCACAGATACGCAGTATTTT	CAISVLRSLTDTQYF
TRBV4-1	13	TRBJ2-7	-	-	TGCGCCAGCGCCATGACGGATCAGACCGAGCAGTACTTC	CASAMTDQTEQYF
TRBV12-3/TRBV12-4	17	TRBJ1-3	-	TRBD1	TGTGCCAGCAGTTTAGGCGGAATTGGGGGACAGGTGGACACCATATATTTT	CASSLGGIGGQVDTIYF
TRBV7-9	15	TRBJ1-1	few	-	TGTGCCAGCAGCTCTTCAGGGACAACAGACACTGAAGCTTTCTTT	CASSSSGTTDTEAFF
TRBV4-3	15	TRBJ1-1	many	-	TGCGCCAGCAGCCAAGATGGCAGGGCAAACACTGAAGCTTTCTTT	CASSQDGRANTEAFF
TRBV2	14	TRBJ2-1	-	-	TGTGCCAGCAGGAACGGGCAGAATAACAATGAGCAGTTCTTC	CASRNGQNNNEQFF
TRBV3-1	11	TRBJ2-7	few	-	TGTGCCAGCGGGACGCCCCACGAGCAGTACTTC	CASGTPHEQYF
TRBV20-1	14	TRBJ2-7	-	TRBD2	TGCAGTGCAAGGACTAGCGGGGGTACCTACGAGCAGTACTTC	CSARTSGGTYEQYF
TRBV3-1	15	TRBJ1-5	few	-	TGTGCCAGCAGCCAAAGTGGACAGAACAATCAGCCCCAGCATTTT	CASSQSGQNNQPQHF
TRBV11-2	16	TRBJ2-5	-	TRBD2	TGTGCCAGCAGCTGGGGGACTAGCGGGAGACAAGAGACCCAGTACTTC	CASSWGTSGRQETQYF
TRBV7-9	15	TRBJ1-2	few	-	TGTGCCAGCAGCTCCTACGAAGGGGATACCTATGGCTACACCTTC	CASSSYEGDTYGYTF
TRBV6-2/TRBV6-3	12	TRBJ2-2	-	-	TGTGCCGTCCGACAGGGAGGCGGGGAGCTGTTTTTT	CAVRQGGGELFF
TRBV6-2/TRBV6-3	12	TRBJ2-1	few	-	TGTGCCAGCAACCTACCCTACAATGAGCAGTTCTTC	CASNLPYNEQFF
TRBV7-2	15	TRBJ1-2	few	-	TGTGCCAGCAGCCCCGGCTTACCTTTGGACTATGGCTACACCTTC	CASSPGLPLDYGYTF
TRBV10-3	12	TRBJ1-2	few	TRBD1	TGTGCCATCAGTACAGGGGGCTATGGCTACACCTTC	CAISTGGYGYTF
TRBV5-1	14	TRBJ1-4	few	-	TGCGCCAGCAGCTTGGAGGCCGGAGATGAAAAACTGTTTTTT	CASSLEAGDEKLFF
TRBV7-8	14	TRBJ2-5	many	-	TGTGCCAGCAGCGCAATCATATACCAAGAGACCCAGTACTTC	CASSAIIYQETQYF
TRBV5-1	15	TRBJ2-7	-	-	TGCGCCAGCAGCTTGTTCGGTGAAGTCCCTTACGAGCAGTACTTC	CASSLFGEVPYEQYF
TRBV2	16	TRBJ2-4	-	TRBD1	TGTGCCAGCAGTTTCGACAGGGGGCTAGCCAAAAACATTCAGTACTTC	CASSFDRGLAKNIQYF
TRBV7-6	15	TRBJ1-2	few	-	TGTGCCAGCAGCTTCTCCCCCACTTCAATTGAGGGCTACACCTTC	CASSFSPTSIEGYTF
TRBV14	11	TRBJ2-7	-	-	TGTGCCAGCAGCCAAGCCTTTGTGCAGTACTTC	CASSQAFVQYF
TRBV20-1	14	TRBJ2-3	-	TRBD2	TGCAGTGCCCGTCTAGCGGGGGTGGGAGATACGCAGTATTTT	CSARLAGVGDTQYF
TRBV29-1	11	TRBJ1-1	-	-	TGCAGCGTAAGGAGGGACACTGAAGCTTTCTTT	CSVRRDTEAFF
TRBV15	14	TRBJ1-2	-	TRBD1	TGTGCCACCAGCACCGCAGGGACAGGGGATGGCTACACCTTC	CATSTAGTGDGYTF
TRBV28	19	TRBJ2-3	-	-	TGTGCCAGCAGTTTGACAGGGGTGGTGGAGCGGGGTAGCACAGATACGCAGTATTTT	CASSLTGVVERGSTDTQYF
TRBV3-1	14	TRBJ2-2	-	-	TGTGCCAGCAGCCAAGGCTTCAACACCGGGGAGCTGTTTTTT	CASSQGFNTGELFF
TRBV5-1	12	TRBJ1-4	few	-	TGCGCCAGCAGCTTGGATAACGAAAAACTGTTTTTT	CASSLDNEKLFF
TRBV12-3/TRBV12-4	15	TRBJ2-1	few	TRBD1	TGTGCCAGCAGGACCGGGACAGTTATTTACAATGAGCAGTTCTTC	CASRTGTVIYNEQFF
TRBV5-1	17	TRBJ1-6	few	-	TGCGCCAGCAGCTATTTTCCAGGAGACAAACCGAATTCACCCCTCCACTTT	CASSYFPGDKPNSPLHF
TRBV6-2/TRBV6-3	15	TRBJ2-1	-	TRBD2	TGTGCCAGCAGTCACGGACGGACTAGTACGGATGAGCAGTTCTTC	CASSHGRTSTDEQFF
TRBV3-1	15	TRBJ1-6	few	TRBD1	TGTGCCAGCAGCCCCCCGGGACAGGCGAATTCACCCCTCCACTTT	CASSPPGQANSPLHF
TRBV4-1	16	TRBJ2-7	few	-	TGCGCCAGCAGCCATCCCCCAAGGACAGACTACTACGAGCAGTACTTC	CASSHPPRTDYYEQYF
TRBV5-1	18	TRBJ2-1	few	-	TGCGCCAGCAGCTCACGTCCCGGGACACAAAGCTCCTACAATGAGCAGTTCTTC	CASSSRPGTQSSYNEQFF
TRBV5-1	16	TRBJ1-3	-	-	TGCGCCAGCAGCTTCGAATTAGCACTCGTTGGGAACACCATATATTTT	CASSFELALVGNTIYF
TRBV6-4	13	TRBJ1-1	-	-	TGTGCCAGCCGACGGACCTTTGAGACTGAAGCTTTCTTT	CASRRTFETEAFF
TRBV4-2	17	TRBJ2-5	-	TRBD1	TGTGCCAGCAGCGAAGAGGGGACAGGGTCATTTGAAGAGACCCAGTACTTC	CASSEEGTGSFEETQYF
TRBV12-3/TRBV12-4	15	TRBJ1-5	many	-	TGTGCCAGCAGTTTTGGGGCAGGGAGCAATCAGCCCCAGCATTTT	CASSFGAGSNQPQHF
TRBV20-1	14	TRBJ1-2	-	-	TGCAGTACTTCACGGGCAGGGGATAACTATGGCTACACCTTC	CSTSRAGDNYGYTF
TRBV7-2	12	TRBJ2-7	-	TRBD1	TGTGCCAGCAGCTCGTCGACAGGGTGGTATTACTTC	CASSSSTGWYYF
TRBV20-1	14	TRBJ2-3	-	-	TGCAGTGCTAGGGGGAAACTCTTAACAGATACGCAGTATTTT	CSARGKLLTDTQYF
TRBV6-1	14	TRBJ1-1	few	TRBD1	TGTGCCAGCAGCCCGGACAGGGGGAACGTTGAAGCTTTCTTT	CASSPDRGNVEAFF
TRBV12-3/TRBV12-4	16	TRBJ1-5	many	TRBD1	TGTGCCAGCAGCACCCTTGGGACAGGGTCAGGTCAGCCCCAGCATTTT	CASSTLGTGSGQPQHF
TRBV12-3/TRBV12-4	18	TRBJ2-2	few	-	TGTGCCAGCAGTTGGAGGGGGAATTCAAACGCGAACACCGGGGAGCTGTTTTTT	CASSWRGNSNANTGELFF
TRBV20-1	14	TRBJ1-5	-	TRBD1	TGCAGTGCTAGATCCGGGACAGTCAATCAGCCCCAGCATTTT	CSARSGTVNQPQHF